The 21 T cell receptor beta chains below all came from one sample that was sequenced in a study of PD-1 blockade in classical Hodgkin lymphoma. Assay used: immunoSEQ multiplex PCR; TCRdb lists only in-frame clones, some missing. The sample yields 95,000 to 100,000 clones, roughly 89% seen once. Following autologous stem cell transplantation, relapse occurred in every patient, and exposure to brentuximab vedotin varied. Specimen: peripheral blood mononuclear cells (PBMCs), collected before the second cycle of nivolumab. These receptors were obtained from a human donor with classical Hodgkin lymphoma.

The rearrangement links TRBV6-4 to TRBJ1-2; D is ambiguous. Trimming removed 2 bases at V and 0 bases at J, with 16 bases between. Germline CDR1 reads MRHNA; CDR2 reads SNTAGT. The CDR3 extends over 17 amino acids. The CDR3 DNA reads as TGTGCCAGCAGTGACCCTACGGATCCACCCCCTAACTATGGCTACACCTTC. Its translation is CASSDPTDPPPNYGYTF.

The J gene is TRBJ2-2, the V gene TRBV27; 9 positions agree with TRBD2. Trimming removed 6 bases from V and 6 bases from J; junction bases left unmatched: 11. The germline V gene encodes CDR1 MNHEY and CDR2 SMNVEV (reference sequence). This CDR3 is 16 amino acids long. The chain's CDR3 is CASSLTVIAGAGELFF. As DNA, the CDR3 is TGTGCCAGCAGCCTTACGGTGATAGCGGGGGCCGGGGAGCTGTTTTTT.

This chain links TRBV27 with TRBJ2-3, with 8 nucleotides matching TRBD2. Germline V gives CDR1 MNHEY, CDR2 SMNVEV (reference sequence). This CDR3 is 13 amino acids long. V lost 8 bases, J lost 1 base, and 2 bases stayed unmatched. The CDR3 loop reads CASGGGRTDTQYF. DNA of the CDR3: TGTGCCAGCGGCGGGGGGCGCACAGATACGCAGTATTTT.

This clone came up a few times. The V gene is TRBV19, the J gene TRBJ1-1, with TRBD1 matching over 9 bases. The junction had 12 bases not matched to a gene; V was cut back by 5 bases and J by 11 bases. This CDR3 spans 14 amino acids. Germline CDR1 and CDR2: LNHDA and SQIVND (reference sequence). The CDR3 coding sequence is TGTGCCAGTAGTGCATCACTCACAGGGGGCTGGGCTTTCTTT. Its protein product is CASSASLTGGWAFF.

This chain connects TRBV11-2 to TRBJ1-1; unclear D gene. Between the trimmed V and J ends, which lost 1 base and 6 bases, there was a span of 18 bases. The CDR3 length is 16 residues. Germline V gene sequence: CDR1 SGHAT, CDR2 FQNNGV. CDR3: CASSLASTTLAPEAFF. As DNA, the CDR3 is TGTGCCAGCAGCTTAGCATCGACAACTCTTGCCCCTGAAGCTTTCTTT.

The rearrangement joins TRBV19 to TRBJ2-3; 9 nucleotides align to TRBD1. CDR1 and CDR2 (germline): LNHDA, SQIVND (reference sequence). The CDR3 covers 15 residues. J was trimmed by 5 bases and V by 4 bases; bases with no gene match: 7. The CDR3 coding sequence is TGTGCCAGTAGTACCCGGACAGGGGAGGGAGATACGCAGTATTTT. It codes for CASSTRTGEGDTQYF.

The V and J genes are TRBV28 and TRBJ1-3; 7 bases match TRBD1. The CDR3 runs to 17 residues. CDR1 and CDR2 from the germline V gene are MDHEN and SYDVKM. The V gene end was trimmed by 0 bases and the J gene end by 0 bases; junction bases not matched to a gene: 5. The chain's CDR3 is CASSLWGGQASGNTIYF. In DNA, the CDR3 is TGTGCCAGCAGTTTATGGGGTGGACAGGCCTCTGGAAACACCATATATTTT.

The rearrangement joins TRBV6-4 to TRBJ1-2; 7 bases match TRBD1. The J segment lost 3 bases and the V segment lost 0 bases, leaving 7 bases of the junction unmatched. The CDR3 spans 16 residues. Germline CDR1 and CDR2: MRHNA and SNTAGT. This CDR3 is CASSDSNRGLDYGYTF. The CDR3 DNA reads as TGTGCCAGCAGTGACTCGAACAGGGGATTGGACTATGGCTACACCTTC.

V and J are TRBV6-5 and TRBJ2-7; TRBD2 is a possible D gene (6 bases). There are 15 residues in the CDR3. Germline V gene sequence: CDR1 MNHEY, CDR2 SVGAGI. Trimming pared 7 bases from V and 6 bases from J, leaving 22 bases between. The CDR3 sequence is CASIHELRDSGEQYF. CDR3 DNA: TGTGCCAGCATTCACGAACTCAGGGACTCGGGCGAGCAGTACTTC.

V and J are TRBV9 and TRBJ2-1; 8 nucleotides agree with TRBD2. Looked up from germline, CDR1 is SGDLS and CDR2 is YYNGEE. V lost 0 bases, J lost 7 bases, and 3 bases stayed unmatched. The CDR3 is made up of 14 amino acids. The CDR3 is CASSVAGGPNEQFF. CDR3 bases: TGTGCCAGCAGCGTAGCGGGGGGGCCAAATGAGCAGTTCTTC.

The V gene is TRBV9, the J gene TRBJ2-3, with TRBD1 identical over 9 bases. The CDR3 has 14 residues. Germline values: CDR1 SGDLS, CDR2 YYNGEE. V lost 0 bases and J lost 8; bases outside the gene matches: 4. CDR3 in DNA: TGTGCCAGCAGCGTAGAACAGGGGGCCGTTACGCAGTATTTT. It encodes CASSVEQGAVTQYF.

This clone was found once. The chain couples TRBV10-3 to TRBJ1-2, with TRBD1 as a possible D gene (5 bases). Trimming stripped 10 bases from V and 0 bases from J, with 15 bases between. The CDR3 runs 14 residues. Germline lookup yields CDR1 ENHRY and CDR2 SYGVKD. DNA of the CDR3: TGTGCCACATTAACGGGGCCTTCTAACTATGGCTACACCTTC. Translation gives CATLTGPSNYGYTF.

This clone was found once. The rearrangement uses TRBV7-2 and TRBJ1-2, with D possibly being TRBD1 (5 bases). The ends were cut back, 5 bases at V and 5 bases at J, with 12 bases in the middle. CDR3 size: 13 residues. Germline V lookup: CDR1 SGHTA, CDR2 FQGNSA. The CDR3 region is CASSGETVYGYTF. The CDR3 coding sequence is TGTGCCAGCAGCGGGGAGACAGTTTATGGCTACACCTTC.

The chain carries TRBV4-2 and TRBJ1-4, with a tentative D call TRBD1 (5 bases). Germline lookup yields CDR1 LGHNA and CDR2 YNFKEQ. Trimming took 2 bases from V and 6 from J, leaving 22 bases between them. The CDR3 is 18 amino acids. The DNA of the CDR3 is TGTGCCAGCAGCCAATTTTGGCAGGGCCAGGCGGAGGATGAAAAACTGTTTTTT. It codes for CASSQFWQGQAEDEKLFF.

The J gene is TRBJ1-3, the V gene TRBV2; D is ambiguous. There are 16 residues in the CDR3. Trimming left V 1 base short and J 4 bases short, with 14 bases between. The germline V gene has CDR1 SNHLY and CDR2 FYNNEI. The chain's CDR3 is CASSEGFGPRGNTIYF. The CDR3 DNA reads TGTGCCAGCAGTGAAGGATTCGGTCCTCGAGGAAACACCATATATTTT.

A few counts support this clone. This chain links TRBV30 with TRBJ2-7; 7 bases agree with TRBD1. The CDR3 is 15 amino acids. Germline V gene lookup returns CDR1 GTSNPN and CDR2 SVGIG (reference sequence). Trimming cost V 0 bases and J 4 bases; bases outside gene matches: 9. Here the CDR3 reads CAWSVPSGQRYEQYF. Here the CDR3 DNA reads TGTGCCTGGAGTGTACCCTCGGGACAGAGATACGAGCAGTACTTC.

J is TRBJ2-7 and V is TRBV6-5; 11 bases fit TRBD1. CDR3 length: 16 amino acids. Losses at the gene ends were 2 bases for V and 1 base for J; bases not matched to a gene: 4. CDR1 and CDR2 (germline): MNHEY, SVGAGI. As DNA, the CDR3 is TGTGCCAGCAGTTACCCCGGGACAGGGGGTTCCTACGAGCAGTACTTC. Protein: CASSYPGTGGSYEQYF.

The rearrangement joins TRBV4-2 to TRBJ1-2; TRBD1 agrees at 12 bases. V was clipped by 4 bases and J by 3 bases; unmatched bases: 6. This CDR3 has 16 residues. Germline assignment: CDR1 LGHNA and CDR2 YNFKEQ. The CDR3 DNA reads as TGTGCCAGCAGCCCCGGGACAGGGGGCTTAGACTATGGCTACACCTTC. Protein sequence: CASSPGTGGLDYGYTF.

The J gene is TRBJ2-5, the V gene TRBV28; D is undetermined. The J call may be mistaken, given a closer DNA end match to TRBJ2-7. The CDR3 spans 12 residues. Germline assignment: CDR1 MDHEN and CDR2 SYDVKM. The CDR3 DNA sequence: TGTGCCAGCAGTTGGTACAGCTACGAGCAGTACTTC. Translation gives CASSWYSYEQYF.

The count of this clone is one. The chain is built from TRBV6-5 and TRBJ1-1; D gene uncertain. The CDR3 consists of 13 residues. Germline values: CDR1 MNHEY, CDR2 SVGAGI. The V end was cut by 2 bases, the J end by 4 bases, with 8 bases between. The CDR3 loop reads CASSYLQGTEAFF. The CDR3 nucleotides read TGTGCCAGCAGTTACCTACAAGGCACTGAAGCTTTCTTT.

This clone has just a few counts. The rearrangement joins TRBV11-2 to TRBJ1-2; tentatively, D is TRBD1 (5 bases). Trimming took off 3 bases at V and 7 bases at J, with 18 bases between the two ends. CDR3 length: 15 amino acids. The germline V gene encodes CDR1 SGHAT and CDR2 FQNNGV. The CDR3 sequence is CASSFGDRSLGGYTF. In nucleotides, the CDR3 is TGTGCCAGCAGCTTTGGGGACCGAAGTTTGGGTGGCTACACCTTC. Together with reference TRBV11-2 and TRBJ1-2, the CDR3 gives the full variable domain: EAGVAQSPRYKIIEKRQSVAFWCNPISGHATLYWYQQILGQGPKLLIQFQNNGVVDDSQLPKDRFSAERLKGVDSTLKIQPAKLEDSAVYLCASSFGDRSLGGYTFGSGTRLTVV.